The sequence of this T cell receptor beta chain was determined in a study of shared clonotypes between healthy human individuals. Study conclusions and caveats: Clonotype sharing across several donors was observed for around 4.8% of naive CD4 clonotypes.

Every subset had its genomic DNA shared out evenly among several immunoSEQ plates. The repertoire was sequenced with immunoSEQ multiplex PCR; TCRdb's copy has only in-frame clones and lacks some. The sample has over a million clones; around 97% are singletons. In regard to this clone: No antigen is known for it.

The CDR3 is 15 amino acids. V dropped 4 bases and J dropped 5 bases, with 15 bases sitting between them. The V gene's germline CDR1 is SGHVS and CDR2 FNYEAQ. The sequence came from a young man in good health. The V gene is TRBV7-6, the J gene TRBJ2-1; D ambiguous. The sequenced material came from naive CD4+ T cells sorted from blood. Sample subset: CD45RA+ positively selected. This CDR3 is CASSSRSDTNNEQFF. The DNA for the CDR3 is TGTGCCAGCAGCTCTCGATCCGACACGAACAATGAGCAGTTCTTC. The full variable domain, with the rest looked up from reference TRBV7-6 and TRBJ2-1, is GAGVSQSPRYKVTKRGQDVALRCDPISGHVSLYWYRQALGQGPEFLTYFNYEAQQDKSGLPNDRFSAERPEGSISTLTIQRTEQRDSAMYRCASSSRSDTNNEQFFGPGTRLTVL.